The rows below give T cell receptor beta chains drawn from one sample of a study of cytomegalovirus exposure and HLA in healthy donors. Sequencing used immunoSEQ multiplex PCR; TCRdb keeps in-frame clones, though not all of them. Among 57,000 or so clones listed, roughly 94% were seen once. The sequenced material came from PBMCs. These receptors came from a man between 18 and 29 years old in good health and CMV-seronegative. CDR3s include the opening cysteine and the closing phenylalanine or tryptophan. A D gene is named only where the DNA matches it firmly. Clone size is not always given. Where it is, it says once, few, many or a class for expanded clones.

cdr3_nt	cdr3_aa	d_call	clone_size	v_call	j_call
TGTGCCAGCAGCTCCCAAGCGACTAGCGGACGTCTAATCACAGATACGCAGTATTTT	CASSSQATSGRLITDTQYF	TRBD2	-	TRBV11-2	TRBJ2-3
TGTGCCAGCAGTTTATGGAGTGGGGAGGGGAGGACCTACGAGCAGTACTTC	CASSLWSGEGRTYEQYF	TRBD2	-	TRBV28	TRBJ2-7
TGCGCCAGCAGCCAAGAGAACAGGGGGGTATCCGGGGAGCTGTTTTTT	CASSQENRGVSGELFF	TRBD1	-	TRBV4-3	TRBJ2-2
TGTGCCAGCAGCTTATCAGGGCAAGGCTACACCTTC	CASSLSGQGYTF	-	-	TRBV7-8	TRBJ1-2
TGTGCCAGCAGTTACGCACAGGATACAGATACGCAGTATTTT	CASSYAQDTDTQYF	-	-	TRBV6-5	TRBJ2-3
TGTGCCAGCAGCCCGCGGGGCTCCTACAATGAGCAGTTCTTC	CASSPRGSYNEQFF	-	-	TRBV5-6	TRBJ2-1
TGTGCCAGCAGCCCAGTCTCATCCCCAAACACCATATATTTT	CASSPVSSPNTIYF	-	once	TRBV11-2	TRBJ1-3
TGTGCCAGCAAGGTGACCGGGACAGGGATTTTCTATGGCTACACCTTC	CASKVTGTGIFYGYTF	TRBD1	-	TRBV19	TRBJ1-2
TGTGCCAGCAGGGTGGACTCCATCTCCTACGAGCAGTACTTC	CASRVDSISYEQYF	-	-	TRBV6-1	TRBJ2-7
TGTGCCAGCAGCCAACTAGCGGGAGGTGGCACAGATACGCAGTATTTT	CASSQLAGGGTDTQYF	TRBD2	-	TRBV11-2	TRBJ2-3
TGTGCCAGCAGCCCCGTAGGGGGCAATCAGCCCCAGCATTTT	CASSPVGGNQPQHF	-	-	TRBV6-5	TRBJ1-5
TGTGCCAGCAGTGGGAGACAGGGCGATAACTATGGCTACACCTTC	CASSGRQGDNYGYTF	TRBD1	-	TRBV28	TRBJ1-2